This T cell receptor (beta chain) was found in a study of pediatric ulcerative colitis. Study overall: Ulcerative colitis patients had pancolitis or left-sided colitis, with confirming histology. Study conclusions and caveats: Acute severe colitis showed lower rectal diversity from clonal expansions. Blood samples from a couple of patients yielded substantially fewer templates and were excluded from blood-rectal overlap analysis. Some T cells in rectal biopsies may come from blood, especially with overt colitis.

Trimming left V 0 bases short and J 4 bases short, with 7 bases between. Per the germline V gene, CDR1 is SGHNT and CDR2 is YYREEE (reference sequence). The CDR3 has 13 residues. The assay was immunoSEQ multiplex PCR, and TCRdb's table has in-frame clones only and misses some. The profile shows over 45,000 clones, around 79% of them singletons. For this clone: What it recognizes is unknown.

One to two pinch biopsies were taken from the rectum during colonoscopy. The chain couples TRBV5-4 to TRBJ1-1; D gene unclear. The sequencing sample was made of gut tissue. This TCR was recovered from a girl between 5 and 17 years old with moderate ulcerative colitis. This CDR3 reads CASSLDSTTEAFF. The CDR3, as DNA: TGTGCCAGCAGCTTGGACAGCACCACTGAAGCTTTCTTT.